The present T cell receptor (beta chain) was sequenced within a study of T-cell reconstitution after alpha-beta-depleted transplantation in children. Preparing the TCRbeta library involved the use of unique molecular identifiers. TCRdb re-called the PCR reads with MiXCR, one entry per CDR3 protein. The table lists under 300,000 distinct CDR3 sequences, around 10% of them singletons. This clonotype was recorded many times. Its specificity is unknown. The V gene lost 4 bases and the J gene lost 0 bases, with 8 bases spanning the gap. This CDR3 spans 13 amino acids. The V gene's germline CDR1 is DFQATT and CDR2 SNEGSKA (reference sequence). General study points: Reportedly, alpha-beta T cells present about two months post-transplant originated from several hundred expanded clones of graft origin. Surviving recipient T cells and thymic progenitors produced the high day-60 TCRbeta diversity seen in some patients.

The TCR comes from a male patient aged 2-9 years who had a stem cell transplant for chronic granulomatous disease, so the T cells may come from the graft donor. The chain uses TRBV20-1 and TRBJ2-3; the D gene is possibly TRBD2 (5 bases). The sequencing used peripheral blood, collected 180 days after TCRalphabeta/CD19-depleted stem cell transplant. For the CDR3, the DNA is TGCAGTGCTATACGGGATAGCACAGATACGCAGTATTTT. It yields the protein CSAIRDSTDTQYF.